This T cell receptor (beta chain) was recovered during a study of blood T cells in healthy people across ages. This clonotype has ten or more counts. Its antigen is undetermined. This CDR3 is 14 amino acids long. In germline, CDR1 is SGHTA, CDR2 FQGNSA. The V and J ends lost 3 bases and 1 base respectively, with 4 bases between them. Next came a second PCR, run for about 7 to 12 cycles, which used a sample-barcoded 5' primer along with a J-beta primer mix. Using its own MiXCR run on the 5' RACE reads, TCRdb lists one record per CDR3 protein. The sample holds hundreds of thousands of distinct CDR3 sequences, 45% to 70% seen once. General study points: Researchers report that TCR beta diversity correlated strongly with naive T cell percentage. Whereas aged donors had fewer naive CD4+ cells, long-lived donors had more of them and higher diversity.

This sequence was found in a man aged 35 to 55 in good health. The V call is TRBV7-2, the J call TRBJ2-6; D gene ambiguous. Sequenced sample: blood. The CDR3, as DNA: TGTGCCAGCAGCTTGCAATCTGGGGCCAACGTCCTGACTTTC. It translates to CASSLQSGANVLTF.